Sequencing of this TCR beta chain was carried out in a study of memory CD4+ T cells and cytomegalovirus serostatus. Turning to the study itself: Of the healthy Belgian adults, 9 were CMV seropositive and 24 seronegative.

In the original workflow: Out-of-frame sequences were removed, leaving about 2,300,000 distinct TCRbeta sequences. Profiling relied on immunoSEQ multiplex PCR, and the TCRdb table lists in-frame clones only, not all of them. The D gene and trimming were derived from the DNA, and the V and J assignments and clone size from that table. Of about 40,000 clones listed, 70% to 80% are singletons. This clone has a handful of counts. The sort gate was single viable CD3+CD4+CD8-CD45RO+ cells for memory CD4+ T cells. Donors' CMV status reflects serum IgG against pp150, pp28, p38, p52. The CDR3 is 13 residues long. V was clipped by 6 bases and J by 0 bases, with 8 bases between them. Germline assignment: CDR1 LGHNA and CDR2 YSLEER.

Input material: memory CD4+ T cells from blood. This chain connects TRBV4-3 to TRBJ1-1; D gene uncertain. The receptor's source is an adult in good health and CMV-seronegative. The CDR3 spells CASRPQVNTEAFF. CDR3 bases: TGCGCCAGCAGGCCCCAGGTGAACACTGAAGCTTTCTTT.